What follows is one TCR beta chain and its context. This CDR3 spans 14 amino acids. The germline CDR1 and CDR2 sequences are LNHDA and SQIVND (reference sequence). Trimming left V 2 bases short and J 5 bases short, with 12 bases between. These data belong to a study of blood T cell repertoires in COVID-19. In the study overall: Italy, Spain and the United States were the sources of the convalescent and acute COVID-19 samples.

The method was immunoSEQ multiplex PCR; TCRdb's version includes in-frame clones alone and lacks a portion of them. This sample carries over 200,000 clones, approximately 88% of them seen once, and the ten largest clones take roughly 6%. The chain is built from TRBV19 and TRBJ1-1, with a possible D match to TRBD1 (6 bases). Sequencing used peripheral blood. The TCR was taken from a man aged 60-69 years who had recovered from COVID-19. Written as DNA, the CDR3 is TGTGCCAGTAGTATAACAGGGTTTGGAACTGAAGCTTTCTTT. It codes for CASSITGFGTEAFF.